This T cell receptor beta chain was identified in a study of CD8+CD57+ T cells in acquired aplastic anemia. Study in general: Recorded DNA amounts for sorted CD4+ and CD8+ cells had an average of roughly 3.4 ug. Healthy CD8+ samples averaged about 10 million reads.

This clonotype occurred many times. Its specificity is unknown. Trimming shortened V by 1 base and J by 4 bases, and 11 bases separated the two germline ends. The CDR3 has 15 amino acids. The germline V gene encodes CDR1 SEHNR and CDR2 FQNEAQ (reference sequence). Study outcomes and limitations: Patients and controls were found to share about 31 CD8+ CDR3 sequences. CD8+ Simpson's diversity did not differ significantly between patients and controls.

Profiling of TCR beta VDJ combinations and CDR3 sequences used genomic DNA as template. Each CDR3 protein gets one entry after TCRdb re-called the reads with MiXCR. The sample shows approximately 170,000 distinct CDR3 sequences, 55% to 70% of them seen only once. The sample was sorted CD4+, CD8+, or CD8+CD57+ T cells (not recorded which) from PBMCs. V is TRBV7-9 and J is TRBJ2-1; D is uncertain. This clonotype was sampled from a human donor in good health. The CDR3 loop is CASSLEAGRYNEQFF. The DNA of the CDR3 is TGTGCCAGCAGCTTAGAGGCTGGGCGGTACAATGAGCAGTTCTTC.